The source of this T cell receptor beta chain is a study of cytomegalovirus exposure and HLA in healthy donors. Study details: For the approximately 400 genotyped donors, about 81% fell within the Caucasian-associated ancestry cluster. Study results and limitations: Later on, an analysis showed TCR association rates differing by HLA locus, with DRB1 the most and HLA-C the fewest. A later analysis reportedly identified an Asian-associated ancestry cluster as carrying fewer N-insertions than the 666-donor mean.

The PCR employed 60 Vbeta primers together with 13 Jbeta primers. This table comes from immunoSEQ multiplex PCR, and its TCRdb copy is limited to in-frame clones, with some not included. The table records 160,000 or so clones, approximately 81% of them present only once. Healthy bone marrow donors supplied every sample. Regarding this clone: Its antigen is not identified.

The V gene's germline CDR1 is MDHEN and CDR2 SYDVKM. The CDR3 runs 13 residues. V lost 7 bases and J lost 0, with 7 bases in between. The chain recombines TRBV28 with TRBJ1-5; D remains unclear. Specimen: PBMCs. This TCR derives from a female donor in good health and CMV-seronegative. CDR3 DNA sequence: TGTGCCAGCACCGACTATAGCAATCAGCCCCAGCATTTT. Its protein is CASTDYSNQPQHF.